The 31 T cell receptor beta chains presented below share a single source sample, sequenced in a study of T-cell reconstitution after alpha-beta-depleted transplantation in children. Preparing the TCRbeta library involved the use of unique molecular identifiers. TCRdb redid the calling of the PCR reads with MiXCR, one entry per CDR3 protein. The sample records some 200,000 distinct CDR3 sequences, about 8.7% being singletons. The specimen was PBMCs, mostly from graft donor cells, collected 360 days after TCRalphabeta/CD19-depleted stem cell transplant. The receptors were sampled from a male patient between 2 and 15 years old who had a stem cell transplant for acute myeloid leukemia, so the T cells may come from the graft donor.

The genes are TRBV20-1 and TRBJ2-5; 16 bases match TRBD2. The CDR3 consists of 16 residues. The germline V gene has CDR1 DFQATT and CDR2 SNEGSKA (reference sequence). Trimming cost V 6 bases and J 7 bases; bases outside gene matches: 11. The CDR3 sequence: CSAYPGTSGGAPTQYF. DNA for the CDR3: TGCAGTGCCTATCCCGGGACTAGCGGGGGGGCTCCGACCCAGTACTTC.

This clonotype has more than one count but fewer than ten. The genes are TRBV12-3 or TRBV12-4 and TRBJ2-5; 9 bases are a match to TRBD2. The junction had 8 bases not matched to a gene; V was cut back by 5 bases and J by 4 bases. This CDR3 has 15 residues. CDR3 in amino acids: CASSPGTSFPETQYF. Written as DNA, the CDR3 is TGTGCCAGCAGTCCCGGGACTAGCTTCCCAGAGACCCAGTACTTC.

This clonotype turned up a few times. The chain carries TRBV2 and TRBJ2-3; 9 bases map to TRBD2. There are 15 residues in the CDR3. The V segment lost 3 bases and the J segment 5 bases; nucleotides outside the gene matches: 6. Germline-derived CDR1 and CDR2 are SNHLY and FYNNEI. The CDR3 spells CASSDAGGPKDTQYF. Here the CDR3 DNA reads TGTGCCAGCAGTGATGCGGGGGGGCCCAAAGATACGCAGTATTTT.

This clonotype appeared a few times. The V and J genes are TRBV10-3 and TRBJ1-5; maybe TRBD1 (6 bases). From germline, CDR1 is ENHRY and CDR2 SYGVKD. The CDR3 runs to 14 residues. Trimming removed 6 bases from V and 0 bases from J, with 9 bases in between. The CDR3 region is CAISQGHSNQPQHF. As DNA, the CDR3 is TGTGCCATCAGCCAGGGGCATAGCAATCAGCCCCAGCATTTT.

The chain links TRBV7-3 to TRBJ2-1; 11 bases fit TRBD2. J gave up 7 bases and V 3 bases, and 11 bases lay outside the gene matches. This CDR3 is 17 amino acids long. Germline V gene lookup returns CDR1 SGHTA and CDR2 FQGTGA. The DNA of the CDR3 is TGTGCCAGCAGCTTCGGGAATCTAGGACTAGCGGGTAATGAGCAGTTCTTC. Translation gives CASSFGNLGLAGNEQFF.

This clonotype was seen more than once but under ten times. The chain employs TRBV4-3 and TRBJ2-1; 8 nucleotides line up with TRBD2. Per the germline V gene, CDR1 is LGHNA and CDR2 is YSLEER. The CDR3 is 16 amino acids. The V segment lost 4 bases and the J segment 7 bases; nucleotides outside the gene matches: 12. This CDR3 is CASSLLREGPWNEQFF. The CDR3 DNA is TGCGCCAGCAGCCTTCTTCGGGAGGGCCCCTGGAATGAGCAGTTCTTC.

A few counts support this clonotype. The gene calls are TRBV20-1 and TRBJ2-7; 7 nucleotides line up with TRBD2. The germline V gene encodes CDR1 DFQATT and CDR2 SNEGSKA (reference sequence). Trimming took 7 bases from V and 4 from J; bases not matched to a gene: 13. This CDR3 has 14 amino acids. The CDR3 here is CSGLGRAGSYEQYF. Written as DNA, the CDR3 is TGCAGTGGTCTCGGGAGAGCGGGATCTTACGAGCAGTACTTC.

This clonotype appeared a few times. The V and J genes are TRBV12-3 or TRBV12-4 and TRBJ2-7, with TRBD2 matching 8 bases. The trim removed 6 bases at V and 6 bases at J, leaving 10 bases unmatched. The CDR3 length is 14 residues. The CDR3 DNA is TGTGCCAGCAGACCTCCGGGACTAGTCTTCGAGCAGTACTTC. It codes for CASRPPGLVFEQYF.

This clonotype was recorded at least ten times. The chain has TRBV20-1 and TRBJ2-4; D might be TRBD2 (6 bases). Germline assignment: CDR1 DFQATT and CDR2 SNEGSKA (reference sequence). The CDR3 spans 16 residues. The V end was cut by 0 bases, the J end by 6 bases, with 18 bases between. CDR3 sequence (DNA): TGCAGTGCTAGAGACCCAGCGGGCACCGGAGGAAACATTCAGTACTTC. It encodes CSARDPAGTGGNIQYF.

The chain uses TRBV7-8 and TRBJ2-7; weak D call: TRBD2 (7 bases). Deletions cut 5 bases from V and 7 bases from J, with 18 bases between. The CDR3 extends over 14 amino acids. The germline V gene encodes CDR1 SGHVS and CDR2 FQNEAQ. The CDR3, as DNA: TGTGCCAGCAGCCAGGGACTGAGGGGGGGGGAGCAGTACTTC. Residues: CASSQGLRGGEQYF.

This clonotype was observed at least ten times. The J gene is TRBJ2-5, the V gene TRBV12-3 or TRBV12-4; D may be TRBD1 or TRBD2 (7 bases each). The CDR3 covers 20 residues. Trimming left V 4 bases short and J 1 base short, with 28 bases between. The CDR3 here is CASSSPGGEGKGPFQETQYF. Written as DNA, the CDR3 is TGTGCCAGCAGTTCTCCAGGGGGGGAGGGAAAGGGTCCGTTCCAAGAGACCCAGTACTTC.

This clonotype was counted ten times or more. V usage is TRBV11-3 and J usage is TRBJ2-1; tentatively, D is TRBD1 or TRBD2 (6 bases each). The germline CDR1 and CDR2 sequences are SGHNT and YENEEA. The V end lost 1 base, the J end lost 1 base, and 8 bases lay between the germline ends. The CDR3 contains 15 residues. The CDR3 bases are TGTGCCAGCAGCTTAGGGAGGGGGTCCTACAATGAGCAGTTCTTC. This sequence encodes CASSLGRGSYNEQFF.

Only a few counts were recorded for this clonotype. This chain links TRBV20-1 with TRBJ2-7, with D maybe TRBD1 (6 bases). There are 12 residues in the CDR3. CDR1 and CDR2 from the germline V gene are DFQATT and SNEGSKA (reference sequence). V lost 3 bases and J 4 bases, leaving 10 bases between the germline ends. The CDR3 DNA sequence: TGCAGTGCTAGCAGGGGCAGTTACGAGCAGTACGTC. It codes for CSASRGSYEQYV.

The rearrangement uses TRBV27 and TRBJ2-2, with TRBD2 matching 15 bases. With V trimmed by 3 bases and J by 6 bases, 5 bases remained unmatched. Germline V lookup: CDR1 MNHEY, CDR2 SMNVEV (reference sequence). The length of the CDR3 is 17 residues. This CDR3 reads CASSLGLAGGVAGELFF. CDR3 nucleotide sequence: TGTGCCAGCAGTTTGGGACTAGCGGGAGGAGTGGCCGGGGAGCTGTTTTTT.

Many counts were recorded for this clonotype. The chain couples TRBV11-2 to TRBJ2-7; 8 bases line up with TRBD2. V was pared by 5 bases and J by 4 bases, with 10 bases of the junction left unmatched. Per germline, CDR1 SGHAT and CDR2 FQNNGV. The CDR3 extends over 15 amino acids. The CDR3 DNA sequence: TGTGCCAGCAGCCCACCCGGGACTAGTTTTTACGAGCAGTACTTC. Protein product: CASSPPGTSFYEQYF.

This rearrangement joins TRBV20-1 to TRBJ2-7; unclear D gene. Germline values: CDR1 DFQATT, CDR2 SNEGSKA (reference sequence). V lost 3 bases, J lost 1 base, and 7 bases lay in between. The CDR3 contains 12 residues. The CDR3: CSARSGSYEQYV. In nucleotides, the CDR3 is TGCAGTGCTAGGTCAGGATCCTACGAGCAGTACGTC.

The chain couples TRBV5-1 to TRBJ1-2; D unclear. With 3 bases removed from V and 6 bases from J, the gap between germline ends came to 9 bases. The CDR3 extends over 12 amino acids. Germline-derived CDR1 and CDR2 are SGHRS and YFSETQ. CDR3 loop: CASSSSPDGYTF. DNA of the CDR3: TGCGCCAGCAGCTCTTCTCCTGATGGCTACACCTTC.

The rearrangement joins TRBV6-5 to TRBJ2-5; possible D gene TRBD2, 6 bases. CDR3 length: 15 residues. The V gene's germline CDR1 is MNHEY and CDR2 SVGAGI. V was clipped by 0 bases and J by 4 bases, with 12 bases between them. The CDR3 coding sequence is TGTGCCAGCAGTTACTCGGGGGGTCTTAGAGAGACCCAGTACTTC. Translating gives CASSYSGGLRETQYF.

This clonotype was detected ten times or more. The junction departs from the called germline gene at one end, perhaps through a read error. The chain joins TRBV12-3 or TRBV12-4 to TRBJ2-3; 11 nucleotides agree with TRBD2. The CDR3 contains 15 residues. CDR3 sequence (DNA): TGTGCCAGCAGTCTAGCGGGGGGAGGCACAGATACGCAGTATTTT. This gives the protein CASSLAGGGTDTQYF.

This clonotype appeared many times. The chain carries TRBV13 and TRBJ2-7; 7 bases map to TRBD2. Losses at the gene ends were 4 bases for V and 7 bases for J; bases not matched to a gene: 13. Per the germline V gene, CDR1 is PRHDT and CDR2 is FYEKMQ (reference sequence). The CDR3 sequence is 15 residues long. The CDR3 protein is CASSSLHRGREEQYF. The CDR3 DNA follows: TGTGCCAGCAGCTCCCTTCACCGAGGGAGGGAGGAGCAGTACTTC.

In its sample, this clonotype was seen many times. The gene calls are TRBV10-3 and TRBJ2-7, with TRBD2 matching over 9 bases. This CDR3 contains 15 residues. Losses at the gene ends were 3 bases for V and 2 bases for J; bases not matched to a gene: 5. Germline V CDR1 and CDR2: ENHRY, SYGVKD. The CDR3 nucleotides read TGTGCCATCAGTGAAGCTAGCGGGGCTGCCTACGAGCAGTACTTC. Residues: CAISEASGAAYEQYF.

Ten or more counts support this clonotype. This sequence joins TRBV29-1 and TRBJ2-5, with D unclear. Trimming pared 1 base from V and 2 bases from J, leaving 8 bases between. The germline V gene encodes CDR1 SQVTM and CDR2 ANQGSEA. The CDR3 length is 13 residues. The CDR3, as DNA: TGCAGCGTTGAAGGTTCACCGCAAGAGACCCAGTACTTC. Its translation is CSVEGSPQETQYF.

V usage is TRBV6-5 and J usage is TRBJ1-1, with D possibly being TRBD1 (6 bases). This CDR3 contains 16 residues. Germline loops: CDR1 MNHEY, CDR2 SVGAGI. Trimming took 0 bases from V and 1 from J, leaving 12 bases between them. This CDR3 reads CASSYSNRAANTEAFF. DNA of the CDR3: TGTGCCAGCAGTTACTCTAACAGGGCCGCGAACACTGAAGCTTTCTTT.

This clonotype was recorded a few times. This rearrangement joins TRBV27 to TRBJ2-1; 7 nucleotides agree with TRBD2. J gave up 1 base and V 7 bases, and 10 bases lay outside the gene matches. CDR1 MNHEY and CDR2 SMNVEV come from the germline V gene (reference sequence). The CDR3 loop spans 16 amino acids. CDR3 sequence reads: CASTGSGLRSYNEQFF. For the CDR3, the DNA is TGTGCCAGCACCGGTAGCGGGCTCAGGTCCTACAATGAGCAGTTCTTC.

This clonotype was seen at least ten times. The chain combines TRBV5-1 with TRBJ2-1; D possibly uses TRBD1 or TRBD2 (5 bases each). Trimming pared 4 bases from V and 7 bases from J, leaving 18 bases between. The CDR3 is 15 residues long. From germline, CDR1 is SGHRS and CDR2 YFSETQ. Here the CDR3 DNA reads TGCGCCAGCAGCCCCTCAGGGAGAGGAGCGAATGAGCAGTTCTTC. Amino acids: CASSPSGRGANEQFF. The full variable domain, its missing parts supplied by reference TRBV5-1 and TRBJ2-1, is KAGVTQTPRYLIKTRGQQVTLSCSPISGHRSVSWYQQTPGQGLQFLFEYFSETQRNKGNFPGRFSGRQFSNSRSEMNVSTLELGDSALYLCASSPSGRGANEQFFGPGTRLTVL.

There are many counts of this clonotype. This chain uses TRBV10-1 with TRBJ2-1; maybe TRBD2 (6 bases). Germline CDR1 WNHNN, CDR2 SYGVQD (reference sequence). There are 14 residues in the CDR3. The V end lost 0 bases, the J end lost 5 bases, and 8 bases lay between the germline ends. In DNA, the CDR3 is TGCGCCAGCAGTGAGTCTACGGGAGACAATGAGCAGTTCTTC. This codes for CASSESTGDNEQFF.

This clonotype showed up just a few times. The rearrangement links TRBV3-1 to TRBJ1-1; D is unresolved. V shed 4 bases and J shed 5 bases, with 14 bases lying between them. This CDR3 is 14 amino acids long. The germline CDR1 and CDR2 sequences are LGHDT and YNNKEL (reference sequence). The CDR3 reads CASSRVLDWTEAFF. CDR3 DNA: TGTGCCAGCAGCCGAGTCCTCGATTGGACTGAAGCTTTCTTT. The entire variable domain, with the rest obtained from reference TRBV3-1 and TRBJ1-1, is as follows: DTAVSQTPKYLVTQMGNDKSIKCEQNLGHDTMYWYKQDSKKFLKIMFSYNNKELIINETVPNRFSPKSPDKAHLNLHINSLELGDSAVYFCASSRVLDWTEAFFGQGTRLTVV.

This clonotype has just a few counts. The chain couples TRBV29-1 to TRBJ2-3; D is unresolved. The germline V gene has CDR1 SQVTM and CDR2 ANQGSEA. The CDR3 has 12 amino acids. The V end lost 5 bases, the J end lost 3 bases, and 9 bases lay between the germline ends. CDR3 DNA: TGCAGCGTTCCAACTAAGACAGATACGCAGTATTTT. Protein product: CSVPTKTDTQYF.

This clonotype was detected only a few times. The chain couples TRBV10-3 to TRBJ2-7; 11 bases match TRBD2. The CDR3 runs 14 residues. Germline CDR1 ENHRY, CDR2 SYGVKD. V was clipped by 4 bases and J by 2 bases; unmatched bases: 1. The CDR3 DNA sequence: TGTGCCATCAGTGGGACTAGCGGGCCCTACGAGCAGTACTTC. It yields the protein CAISGTSGPYEQYF.

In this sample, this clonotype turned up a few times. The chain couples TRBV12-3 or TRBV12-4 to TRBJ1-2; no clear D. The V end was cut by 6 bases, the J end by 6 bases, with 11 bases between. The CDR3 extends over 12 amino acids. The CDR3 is CASSFVPHGYTF. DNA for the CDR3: TGTGCCAGCAGCTTCGTCCCGCATGGCTACACCTTC.

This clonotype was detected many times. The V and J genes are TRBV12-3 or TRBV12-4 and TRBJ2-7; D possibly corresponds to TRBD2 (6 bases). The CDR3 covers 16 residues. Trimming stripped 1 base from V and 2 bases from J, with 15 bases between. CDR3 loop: CASSLGGLLGAYEQYF. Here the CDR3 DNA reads TGTGCCAGCAGTTTAGGGGGACTTTTAGGGGCCTACGAGCAGTACTTC.